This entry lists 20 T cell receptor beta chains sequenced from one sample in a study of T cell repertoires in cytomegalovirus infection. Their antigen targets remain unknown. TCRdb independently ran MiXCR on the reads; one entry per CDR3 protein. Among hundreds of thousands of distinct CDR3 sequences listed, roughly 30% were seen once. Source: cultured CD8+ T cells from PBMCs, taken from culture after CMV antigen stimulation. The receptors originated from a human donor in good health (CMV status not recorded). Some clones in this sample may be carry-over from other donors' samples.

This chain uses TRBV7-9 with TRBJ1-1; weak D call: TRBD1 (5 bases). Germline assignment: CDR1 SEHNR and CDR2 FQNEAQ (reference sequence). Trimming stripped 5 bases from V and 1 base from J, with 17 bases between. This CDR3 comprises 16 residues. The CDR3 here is CASSPQVAETNTEAFF. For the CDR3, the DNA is TGTGCCAGCAGCCCACAGGTAGCTGAGACGAACACTGAAGCTTTCTTT.

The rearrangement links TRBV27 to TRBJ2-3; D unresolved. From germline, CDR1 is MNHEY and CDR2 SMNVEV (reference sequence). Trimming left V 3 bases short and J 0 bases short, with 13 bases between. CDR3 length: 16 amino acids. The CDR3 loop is CASSLWQPASTDTQYF. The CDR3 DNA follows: TGTGCCAGCAGTTTGTGGCAGCCTGCTAGCACAGATACGCAGTATTTT.

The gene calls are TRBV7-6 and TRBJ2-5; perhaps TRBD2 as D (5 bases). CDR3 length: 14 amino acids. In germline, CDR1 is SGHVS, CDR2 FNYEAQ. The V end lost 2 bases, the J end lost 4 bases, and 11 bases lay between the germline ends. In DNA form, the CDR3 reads TGTGCCAGCAGCTTACCCCTGGCGGGAGAGACCCAGTACTTC. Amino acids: CASSLPLAGETQYF.

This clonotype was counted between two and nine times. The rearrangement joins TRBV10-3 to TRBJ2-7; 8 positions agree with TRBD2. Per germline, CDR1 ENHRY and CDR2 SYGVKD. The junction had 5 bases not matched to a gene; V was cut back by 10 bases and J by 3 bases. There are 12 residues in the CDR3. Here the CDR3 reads CATWAGGYEQYF. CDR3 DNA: TGTGCCACCTGGGCGGGGGGCTACGAGCAGTACTTC.

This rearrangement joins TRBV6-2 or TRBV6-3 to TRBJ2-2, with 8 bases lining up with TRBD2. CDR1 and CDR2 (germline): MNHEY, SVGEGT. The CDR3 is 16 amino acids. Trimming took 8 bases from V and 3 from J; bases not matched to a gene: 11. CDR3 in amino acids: CASWPLAGTDTGELFF. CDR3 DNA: TGTGCCAGCTGGCCCTTAGCGGGGACGGACACCGGGGAGCTGTTTTTT.

CDR3 DNA sequence: TGTGCCACCAGTCCTGACAGGTCAAGCTCTGGAAACACCATATATTTT. Translation gives CATSPDRSSSGNTIYF. The rearrangement joins TRBV7-6 to TRBJ1-3, with D tentatively TRBD1 (6 bases). V was clipped by 10 bases and J by 0 bases, with 19 bases between them. The germline CDR1 and CDR2 sequences are SGHVS and FNYEAQ. This CDR3 is 16 amino acids long.

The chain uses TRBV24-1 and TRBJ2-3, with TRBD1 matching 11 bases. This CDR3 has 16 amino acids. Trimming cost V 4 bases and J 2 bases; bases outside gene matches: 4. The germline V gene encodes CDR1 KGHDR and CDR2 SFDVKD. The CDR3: CATSDPGQGVTDTQYF. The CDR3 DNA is TGTGCCACCAGTGACCCGGGACAGGGGGTCACAGATACGCAGTATTTT.

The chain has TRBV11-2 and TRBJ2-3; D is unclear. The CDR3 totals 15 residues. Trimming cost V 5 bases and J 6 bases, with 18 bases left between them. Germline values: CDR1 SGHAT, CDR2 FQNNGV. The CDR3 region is CASSLWGATRDTQYF. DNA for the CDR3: TGTGCCAGCAGCCTTTGGGGTGCCACTCGGGATACGCAGTATTTT. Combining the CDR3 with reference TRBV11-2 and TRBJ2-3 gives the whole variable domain EAGVAQSPRYKIIEKRQSVAFWCNPISGHATLYWYQQILGQGPKLLIQFQNNGVVDDSQLPKDRFSAERLKGVDSTLKIQPAKLEDSAVYLCASSLWGATRDTQYFGPGTRLTVL.

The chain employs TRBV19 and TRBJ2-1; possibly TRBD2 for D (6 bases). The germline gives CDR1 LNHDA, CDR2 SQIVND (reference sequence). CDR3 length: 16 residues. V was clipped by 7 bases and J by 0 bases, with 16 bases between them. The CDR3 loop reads CASTLGSGFSYNEQFF. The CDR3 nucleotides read TGTGCCAGTACCCTCGGGAGTGGTTTCTCCTACAATGAGCAGTTCTTC. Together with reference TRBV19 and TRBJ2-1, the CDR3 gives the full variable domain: DGGITQSPKYLFRKEGQNVTLSCEQNLNHDAMYWYRQDPGQGLRLIYYSQIVNDFQKGDIAEGYSVSREKKESFPLTVTSAQKNPTAFYLCASTLGSGFSYNEQFFGPGTRLTVL.

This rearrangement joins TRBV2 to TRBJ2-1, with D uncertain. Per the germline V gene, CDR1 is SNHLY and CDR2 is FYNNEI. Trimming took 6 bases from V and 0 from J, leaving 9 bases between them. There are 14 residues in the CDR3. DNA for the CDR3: TGTGCCAGCAGCGCACCTTTCTCCTACAATGAGCAGTTCTTC. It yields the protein CASSAPFSYNEQFF.

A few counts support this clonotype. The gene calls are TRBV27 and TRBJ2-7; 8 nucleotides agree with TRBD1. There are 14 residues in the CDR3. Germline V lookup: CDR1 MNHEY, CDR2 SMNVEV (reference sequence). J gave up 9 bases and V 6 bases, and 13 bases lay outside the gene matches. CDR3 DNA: TGTGCCAGCAGCCCCAGGACAGGGCATTATGGGCAGTACTTC. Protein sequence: CASSPRTGHYGQYF.

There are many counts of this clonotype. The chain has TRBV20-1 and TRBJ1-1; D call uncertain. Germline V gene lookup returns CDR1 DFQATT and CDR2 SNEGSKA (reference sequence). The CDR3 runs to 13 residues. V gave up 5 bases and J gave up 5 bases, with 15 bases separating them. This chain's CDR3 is CSAGPIEGTEAFF. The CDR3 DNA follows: TGCAGTGCTGGCCCTATAGAAGGGACTGAAGCTTTCTTT.

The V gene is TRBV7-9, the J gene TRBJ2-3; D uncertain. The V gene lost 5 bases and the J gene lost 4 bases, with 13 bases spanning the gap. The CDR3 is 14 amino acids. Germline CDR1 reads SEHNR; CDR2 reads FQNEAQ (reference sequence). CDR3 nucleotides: TGTGCCAGCAGCCCACCCATCAACTCAGATACGCAGTATTTT. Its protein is CASSPPINSDTQYF.

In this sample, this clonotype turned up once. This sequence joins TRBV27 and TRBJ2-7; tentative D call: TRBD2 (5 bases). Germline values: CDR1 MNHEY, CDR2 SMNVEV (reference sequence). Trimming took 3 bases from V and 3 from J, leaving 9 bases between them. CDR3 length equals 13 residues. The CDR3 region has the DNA TGTGCCAGCAGTTTTGGACTTCACTACGAGCAGTACTTC. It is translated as CASSFGLHYEQYF.

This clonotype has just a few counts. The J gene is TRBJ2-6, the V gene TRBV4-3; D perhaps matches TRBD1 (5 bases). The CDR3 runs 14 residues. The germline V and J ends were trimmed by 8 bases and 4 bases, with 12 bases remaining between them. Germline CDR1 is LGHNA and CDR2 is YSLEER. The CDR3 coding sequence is TGCGCCAGCTCAGGGCCCTCGGGGGCCAACGTCCTGACTTTC. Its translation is CASSGPSGANVLTF.

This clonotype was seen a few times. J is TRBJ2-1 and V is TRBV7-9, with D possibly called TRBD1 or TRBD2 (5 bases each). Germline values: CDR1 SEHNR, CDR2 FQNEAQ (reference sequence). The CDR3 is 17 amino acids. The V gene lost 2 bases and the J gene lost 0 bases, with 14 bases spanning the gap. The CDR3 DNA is TGTGCCAGCAGCTTACCTTTGGGGACGAGCTCCTACAATGAGCAGTTCTTC. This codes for CASSLPLGTSSYNEQFF.

In DNA, the CDR3 is TGTGCCAGCGGGGCCCAGGGCTTATCAGCCCAGCATTTT. It codes for CASGAQGLSAQHF. The chain joins TRBV12-3 or TRBV12-4 to TRBJ1-5; tentatively, D is TRBD1 (5 bases). This CDR3 is 13 amino acids long. V lost 8 bases and J 11 bases, leaving 19 bases between the germline ends.

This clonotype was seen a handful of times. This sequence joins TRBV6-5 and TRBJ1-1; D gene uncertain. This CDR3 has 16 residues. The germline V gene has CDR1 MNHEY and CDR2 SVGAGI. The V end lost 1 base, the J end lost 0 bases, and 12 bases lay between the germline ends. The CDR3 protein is CASSYWGGIMNTEAFF. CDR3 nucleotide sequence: TGTGCCAGCAGTTACTGGGGAGGGATTATGAACACTGAAGCTTTCTTT.

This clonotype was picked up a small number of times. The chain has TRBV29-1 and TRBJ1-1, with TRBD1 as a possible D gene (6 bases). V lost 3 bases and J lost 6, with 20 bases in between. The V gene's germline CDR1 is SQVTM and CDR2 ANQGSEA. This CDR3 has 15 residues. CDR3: CSVDSSFAQGPEAFF. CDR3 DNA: TGCAGCGTTGATTCAAGTTTCGCGCAGGGGCCTGAAGCTTTCTTT.

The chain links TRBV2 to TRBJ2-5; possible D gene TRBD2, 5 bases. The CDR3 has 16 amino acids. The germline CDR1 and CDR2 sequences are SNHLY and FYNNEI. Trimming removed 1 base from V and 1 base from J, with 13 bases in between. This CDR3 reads CASSEEPTGGQETQYF. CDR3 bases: TGTGCCAGCAGTGAAGAGCCGACCGGAGGCCAAGAGACCCAGTACTTC. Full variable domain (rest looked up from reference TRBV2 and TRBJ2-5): EPEVTQTPSHQVTQMGQEVILRCVPISNHLYFYWYRQILGQKVEFLVSFYNNEISEKSEIFDDQFSVERPDGSNFTLKIRSTKLEDSAMYFCASSEEPTGGQETQYFGPGTRLLVL.